A selection of T cell receptor beta chains follows, all from one sample in a study of cytomegalovirus exposure and HLA in healthy donors. Repertoires were generated with immunoSEQ multiplex PCR, while TCRdb's copy carries only in-frame clones and drops some. The data hold about 240,000 clones, with about 80% observed a single time. The sequenced sample was PBMCs. The receptor set was obtained from a woman in her sixties in good health and CMV-seropositive. Each CDR3 is given with its conserved first and last residue. Each record gives: D gene, V gene, J gene, clone size, CDR3 protein, CDR3 DNA. The D gene is left open where the match is weak. Part of the rows lack a size; the others show once, few, many or a class for expanded clones.

>TRBD1|TRBV7-9|TRBJ2-5|-
CASTPSPGQGETQYF
TGTGCCAGCACCCCAAGCCCTGGACAGGGGGAGACCCAGTACTTC
>-|TRBV6-6|TRBJ2-7|-
CASSYEPGVGQPYF
TGTGCCAGCAGTTACGAGCCCGGGGTAGGACAGCCGTACTTC
>TRBD2|TRBV2|TRBJ2-1|-
CASSFGTSNEQFF
TGTGCCAGCAGCTTCGGGACTAGCAATGAGCAGTTCTTC
>TRBD2|TRBV25-1|TRBJ2-2|once
CASSSIAGLNTGELFF
TGTGCCAGCAGTTCAATAGCGGGGCTAAACACCGGGGAGCTGTTTTTT
>TRBD1|TRBV28|TRBJ1-5|-
CASSTGQGRQPQHF
TGTGCCAGCAGTACGGGACAGGGCCGTCAGCCCCAGCATTTT
>-|TRBV5-1|TRBJ1-4|-
CASSWTVTNEKLFF
TGCGCCAGCAGCTGGACAGTAACTAATGAAAAACTGTTTTTT
>TRBD1|TRBV19|TRBJ1-5|-
CASSRTGGNQPQHF
TGTGCCAGTAGTCGAACAGGGGGCAACCAGCCCCAGCATTTT
>-|TRBV15|TRBJ1-4|-
CATSRDRATNEKLFF
TGTGCCACCAGCAGAGATCGCGCAACTAATGAAAAACTGTTTTTT
>TRBD1|TRBV4-1|TRBJ2-7|-
CASSHVQGAGLSYEQYF
TGCGCCAGCAGCCACGTTCAGGGGGCGGGCCTCTCCTACGAGCAGTACTTC
>-|TRBV7-9|TRBJ2-2|-
CASRFQGINTGELFF
TGTGCCAGCAGATTTCAGGGGATAAACACCGGGGAGCTGTTTTTT
>-|TRBV9|TRBJ1-3|-
CASSVELGSGNTIYF
TGTGCCAGCAGCGTAGAACTCGGCTCTGGAAACACCATATATTTT
>TRBD1|TRBV28|TRBJ1-2|-
CASSLTRGHYGYTF
TGTGCCAGCAGTTTAACCAGGGGGCATTATGGCTACACCTTC
>-|TRBV6-5|TRBJ1-1|few
CASSYWGEPAFF
TGTGCCAGCAGTTACTGGGGGGAACCAGCTTTCTTT
>-|TRBV19|TRBJ2-7|-
CASSLEVGLSNYEQYF
TGTGCCAGTAGTTTGGAGGTGGGTTTATCGAACTACGAGCAGTACTTC
>-|TRBV5-4|TRBJ2-7|once
CASSPDSKSEQYF
TGTGCCAGCAGCCCGGACAGCAAAAGCGAGCAGTACTTC
>TRBD2|TRBV5-1|TRBJ2-1|-
CASSLRSGSGDEQFF
TGCGCCAGCAGCTTGCGGAGCGGGAGTGGGGATGAGCAGTTCTTC
>TRBD2|TRBV11-2|TRBJ2-7|few
CASSSYSGRSYEQYF
TGTGCCAGCAGCTCCTATAGCGGGAGGTCCTACGAGCAGTACTTC
>TRBD1|TRBV5-6|TRBJ1-2|few
CASSFGTGVGYGYTF
TGTGCCAGCAGCTTTGGGACAGGGGTAGGCTATGGCTACACCTTC
>TRBD1|TRBV6-1|TRBJ1-4|once
CASSVRQGAVLGEKLFF
TGTGCCAGCAGTGTACGACAGGGGGCCGTCCTAGGGGAAAAACTGTTTTTT
>TRBD2|TRBV10-3|TRBJ2-7|once
CAISDDGRGTYEQYF
TGTGCCATCAGTGACGACGGGAGGGGAACCTACGAGCAGTACTTC
>-|TRBV18|TRBJ1-5|-
CASSPNRQVSNQPQHF
TGTGCCAGCTCACCGAACCGACAGGTTAGCAATCAGCCCCAGCATTTT
>TRBD2|TRBV7-3|TRBJ2-1|-
CASSLLTSGIYNEQFF
TGTGCCAGCAGCTTACTGACTAGCGGGATTTACAATGAGCAGTTCTTC
>TRBD2|TRBV6-5|TRBJ2-3|-
CAISLAAGTETQYF
TGTGCCATCTCTCTAGCGGCAGGGACGGAAACGCAGTATTTT
>-|TRBV6-5|TRBJ2-7|-
CASRVGGEQYF
TGTGCCAGCAGAGTAGGGGGCGAGCAGTACTTC
>-|TRBV5-6|TRBJ1-3|-
CASSAGSSGNTIYF
TGTGCCAGCAGCGCGGGTAGCTCTGGAAACACCATATATTTT
>-|TRBV7-9|TRBJ1-2|-
CASSLSDFHGYTF
TGTGCCAGCAGCTTATCAGACTTCCATGGCTACACCTTC
>TRBD1|TRBV6-1|TRBJ2-2|-
CASSGQGMSTGELFF
TGTGCCAGCAGTGGACAGGGGATGAGCACCGGGGAGCTGTTTTTT
>TRBD1|TRBV28|TRBJ1-2|-
CASSPSRTGGRGYTF
TGTGCCAGCAGTCCTTCCCGGACAGGGGGAAGGGGCTACACCTTC
>TRBD2|TRBV30|TRBJ2-1|-
CAWSVGFGLAGEDEQFF
TGTGCCTGGAGTGTAGGATTCGGACTAGCGGGAGAGGATGAGCAGTTCTTC
>TRBD2|TRBV4-1|TRBJ2-5|-
CASSQDMALAGGFQETQYF
TGCGCCAGCAGCCAAGACATGGCCCTAGCGGGAGGGTTCCAAGAGACCCAGTACTTC
>-|TRBV6-1|TRBJ2-7|-
CASPGGYEQYF
TGTGCCAGCCCCGGTGGCTACGAGCAGTACTTC
>TRBD1|TRBV4-1|TRBJ2-2|-
CASRGTGVRNTGELFF
TGCGCCAGCAGGGGAACAGGGGTGAGGAACACCGGGGAGCTGTTTTTT
>-|TRBV6-5|TRBJ1-1|-
CASSYQIGVEAFF
TGTGCCAGCAGTTACCAAATCGGGGTCGAAGCTTTCTTT
>-|TRBV6-1|TRBJ1-5|-
CATESQGIFNQPQHF
TGTGCCACCGAGAGTCAGGGGATATTCAATCAGCCCCAGCATTTT
>-|TRBV11-1|TRBJ2-6|few
CASSDTGRVGSAGANVLTF
TGTGCCAGCAGCGATACAGGACGCGTCGGCTCCGCTGGGGCCAACGTCCTGACTTTC
>TRBD1|TRBV7-9|TRBJ2-3|-
CSSSTPSPGQLFTDTQYF
TGTTCCAGCAGCACGCCCAGCCCGGGACAGCTTTTCACAGATACGCAGTATTTT
>TRBD1|TRBV19|TRBJ1-2|-
CASRSGTGDHGYTF
TGTGCCAGCCGTTCCGGGACAGGGGACCATGGCTACACCTTC
>TRBD1|TRBV2|TRBJ1-1|-
CASSRGQGVFTEAFF
TGTGCCAGCAGTAGGGGACAGGGCGTGTTCACTGAAGCTTTCTTT
>-|TRBV5-6|TRBJ1-1|few
CASRLQGGNTEAFF
TGTGCCAGCAGACTGCAGGGTGGGAACACTGAAGCTTTCTTT
>-|TRBV6-1|TRBJ1-1|-
CASSLQGMNTEAFF
TGTGCCAGCAGCCTACAGGGAATGAACACTGAAGCTTTCTTT
>-|TRBV9|TRBJ1-4|-
CASSPLQQGEKLFF
TGTGCCAGCAGCCCCCTACAGCAGGGTGAAAAACTGTTTTTT
>TRBD1|TRBV6-1|TRBJ1-1|-
CASPGQARAFF
TGTGCCAGCCCTGGACAGGCAAGGGCTTTCTTT
>-|TRBV6-6|TRBJ2-1|few
CASSYLRLSSYNEQFF
TGTGCCAGCAGTTACCTCAGGCTGAGCTCCTACAATGAGCAGTTCTTC
>TRBD1|TRBV18|TRBJ1-3|few
CASSQGDSSSGNTIYF
TGTGCCAGCTCACAGGGGGACAGCAGCTCTGGAAACACCATATATTTT
>-|TRBV27|TRBJ1-5|-
CASSLTRHRDQPQHF
TGTGCCAGCAGTCTAACCCGTCACAGGGATCAGCCCCAGCATTTT
>-|TRBV9|TRBJ2-1|-
CASRPPGLSYNEQFF
TGTGCCAGCAGGCCTCCGGGACTGTCCTACAATGAGCAGTTCTTC
>TRBD1|TRBV6-6|TRBJ1-5|-
CASVGQGSLPQHF
TGTGCCAGCGTGGGACAGGGGAGCCTGCCCCAGCATTTT
>-|TRBV5-1|TRBJ2-1|-
CASSLVGGRGDEQFF
TGCGCCAGCAGCTTGGTAGGGGGGAGGGGCGATGAGCAGTTCTTC
>-|TRBV6-6|TRBJ2-2|-
CASSYIRGGELFF
TGTGCCAGCAGTTACATCCGGGGAGGGGAGCTGTTTTTT
>-|TRBV5-1|TRBJ1-3|-
CASSLEEDGNTIYF
TGCGCCAGCAGCCTTGAAGAGGATGGAAACACCATATATTTT
>TRBD2|TRBV28|TRBJ2-5|few
CASGGLAVQETQYF
TGTGCCAGCGGGGGACTAGCGGTTCAAGAGACCCAGTACTTC
>TRBD1|TRBV4-1|TRBJ1-4|-
CASSQLPGQLNEKLFF
TGCGCCAGCAGCCAACTACCGGGACAGCTTAATGAAAAACTGTTTTTT
>TRBD1|TRBV5-1|TRBJ2-5|-
CASRLTGVQETQYF
TGCGCCAGCAGGTTGACAGGGGTCCAAGAGACCCAGTACTTC
>TRBD2|TRBV7-3|TRBJ2-7|-
CASSRTSASYEQYF
TGTGCCAGCAGCCGGACTAGCGCTTCCTACGAGCAGTACTTC
>TRBD2|TRBV6-4|TRBJ2-1|once
CASSDLPTSGRTSEQFF
TGTGCCAGCAGTGACCTTCCGACTAGCGGGAGAACTAGTGAGCAGTTCTTC
>-|TRBV6-5|TRBJ1-2|once
CASSYSGGEIGAYTF
TGTGCCAGCAGTTACTCGGGGGGAGAGATCGGAGCCTACACCTTC
>-|TRBV29-1|TRBJ2-3|-
CSVGTDTDTQYF
TGCAGCGTTGGGACAGACACAGATACGCAGTATTTT